This T cell receptor beta chain was recovered during a study of shared clonotypes between healthy human individuals. Whole-study context: Three CD4 naive, three CD4 memory, two CD8 naive and one CD8 memory plate were used per donor.

This clone was detected a few times. No antigen is known for it. Study-level points and caveats: Relative to clonotypes present in all four donors, those not shared had lower generation probabilities.

The germline gives CDR1 MGHRA, CDR2 YSYEKL. The germline V and J ends were trimmed by 1 base and 0 bases, with 12 bases remaining between them. The CDR3 has 16 residues. Study donors comprised healthy, HIV-negative adults devoid of recent acute infection or vaccination. A CD45RA+ naive subset and a CD45RA-negative memory subset were split from CD4+ cells. Sequencing was performed with immunoSEQ multiplex PCR; in TCRdb, only in-frame clones are kept and a portion is missing. Of about 2.3 million clones in the sample, 85% to 95% were seen once. Sequenced: naive CD4+ T cells from PBMCs. Subset described: CD45RA+ positively selected. The clonotype originates from a man younger than 35 in good health. Some clones in this sample may be carry-over from other donors' samples. The rearrangement links TRBV4-1 to TRBJ1-1; D is unclear. CDR3 bases: TGCGCCAGCAGCCAAGTCTCGAAGGCCATGAACACTGAAGCTTTCTTT. It is translated as CASSQVSKAMNTEAFF.